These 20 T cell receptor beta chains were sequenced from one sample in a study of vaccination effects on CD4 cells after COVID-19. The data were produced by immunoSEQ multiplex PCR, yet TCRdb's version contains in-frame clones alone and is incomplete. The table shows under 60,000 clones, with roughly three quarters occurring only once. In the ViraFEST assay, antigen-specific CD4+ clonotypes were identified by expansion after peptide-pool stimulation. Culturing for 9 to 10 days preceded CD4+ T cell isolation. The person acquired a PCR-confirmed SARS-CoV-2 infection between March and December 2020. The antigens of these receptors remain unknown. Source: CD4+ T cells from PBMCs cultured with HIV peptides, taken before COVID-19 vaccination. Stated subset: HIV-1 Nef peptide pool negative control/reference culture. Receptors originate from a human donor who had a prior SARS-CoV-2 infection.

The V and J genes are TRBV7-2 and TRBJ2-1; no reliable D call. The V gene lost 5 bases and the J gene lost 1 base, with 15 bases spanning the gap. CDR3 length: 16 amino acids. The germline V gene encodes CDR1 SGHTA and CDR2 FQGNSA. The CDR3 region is CASSRQAVGSYNEQFF. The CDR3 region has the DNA TGTGCCAGCAGCCGCCAGGCGGTAGGGTCCTACAATGAGCAGTTCTTC.

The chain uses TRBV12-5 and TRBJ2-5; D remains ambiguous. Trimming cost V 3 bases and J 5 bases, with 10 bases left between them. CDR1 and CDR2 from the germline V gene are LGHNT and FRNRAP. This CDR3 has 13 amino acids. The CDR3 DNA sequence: TGTGCTAGTGGTTTATGGGGTGGGGAGACCCAGTACTTC. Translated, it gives CASGLWGGETQYF. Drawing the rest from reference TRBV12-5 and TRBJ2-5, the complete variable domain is DARVTQTPRHKVTEMGQEVTMRCQPILGHNTVFWYRQTMMQGLELLAYFRNRAPLDDSGMPKDRFSAEMPDATLATLKIQPSEPRDSAVYFCASGLWGGETQYFGPGTRLLVL.

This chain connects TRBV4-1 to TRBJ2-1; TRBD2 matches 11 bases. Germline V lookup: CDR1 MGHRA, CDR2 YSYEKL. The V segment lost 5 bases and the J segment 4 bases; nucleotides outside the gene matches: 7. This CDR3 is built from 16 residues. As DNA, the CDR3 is TGCGCCAGCAGCAACCCTCTAGCGGGGGGTTACAATGAGCAGTTCTTC. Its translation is CASSNPLAGGYNEQFF.

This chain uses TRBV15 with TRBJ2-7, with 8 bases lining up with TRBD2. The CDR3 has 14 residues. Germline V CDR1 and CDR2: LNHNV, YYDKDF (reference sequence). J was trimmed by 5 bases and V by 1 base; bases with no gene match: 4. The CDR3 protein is CATSRVSGSHEQYF. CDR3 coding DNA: TGTGCCACCAGCAGAGTGAGCGGGAGCCACGAGCAGTACTTC.

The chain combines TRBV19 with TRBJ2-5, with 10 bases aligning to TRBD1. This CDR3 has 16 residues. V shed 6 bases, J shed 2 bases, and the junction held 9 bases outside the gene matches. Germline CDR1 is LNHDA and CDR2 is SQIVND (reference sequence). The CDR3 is CASSVRQGARQETQYF. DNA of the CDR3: TGTGCCAGTAGCGTAAGACAGGGGGCGAGGCAAGAGACCCAGTACTTC.

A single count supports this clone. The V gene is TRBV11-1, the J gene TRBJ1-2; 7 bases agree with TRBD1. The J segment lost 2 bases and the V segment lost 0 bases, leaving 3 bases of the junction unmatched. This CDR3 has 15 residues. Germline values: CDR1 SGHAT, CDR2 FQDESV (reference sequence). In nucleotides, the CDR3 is TGTGCCAGCAGCTTAGCAGGGGGCGAGAACTATGGCTACACCTTC. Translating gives CASSLAGGENYGYTF. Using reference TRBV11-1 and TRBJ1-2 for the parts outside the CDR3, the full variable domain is EAEVAQSPRYKITEKSQAVAFWCDPISGHATLYWYRQILGQGPELLVQFQDESVVDDSQLPKDRFSAERLKGVDSTLKIQPAELGDSAMYLCASSLAGGENYGYTFGSGTRLTVV.

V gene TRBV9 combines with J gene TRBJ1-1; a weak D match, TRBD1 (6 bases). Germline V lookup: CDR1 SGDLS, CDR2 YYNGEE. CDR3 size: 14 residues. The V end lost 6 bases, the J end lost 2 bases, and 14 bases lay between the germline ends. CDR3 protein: CASNPGQPNTEAFF. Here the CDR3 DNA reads TGTGCCAGCAACCCCGGACAGCCCAACACTGAAGCTTTCTTT.

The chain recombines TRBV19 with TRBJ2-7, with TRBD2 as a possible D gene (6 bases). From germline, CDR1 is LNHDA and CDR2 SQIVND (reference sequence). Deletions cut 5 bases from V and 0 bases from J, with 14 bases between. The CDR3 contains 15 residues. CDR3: CASSPRDFLSYEQYF. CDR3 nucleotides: TGTGCCAGTAGTCCCAGGGACTTCCTCTCCTACGAGCAGTACTTC.

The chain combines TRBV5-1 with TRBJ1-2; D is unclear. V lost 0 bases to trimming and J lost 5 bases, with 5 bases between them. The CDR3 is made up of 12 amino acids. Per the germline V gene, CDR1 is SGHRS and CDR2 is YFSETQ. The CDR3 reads CASSLGVYGYTF. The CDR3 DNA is TGCGCCAGCAGCTTGGGGGTTTATGGCTACACCTTC.

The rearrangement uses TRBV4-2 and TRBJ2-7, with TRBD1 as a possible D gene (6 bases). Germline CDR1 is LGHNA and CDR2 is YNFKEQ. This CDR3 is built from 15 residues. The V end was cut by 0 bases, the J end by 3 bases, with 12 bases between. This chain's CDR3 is CASSQDRDKDYEQYF. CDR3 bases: TGTGCCAGCAGCCAAGATCGGGACAAAGACTACGAGCAGTACTTC.

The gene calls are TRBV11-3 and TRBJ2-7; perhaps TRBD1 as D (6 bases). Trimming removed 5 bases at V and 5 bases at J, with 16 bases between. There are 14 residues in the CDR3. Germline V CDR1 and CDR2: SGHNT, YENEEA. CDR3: CASSTGLSSNEQYF. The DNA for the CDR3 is TGTGCCAGCAGCACAGGGTTAAGTTCGAACGAGCAGTACTTC. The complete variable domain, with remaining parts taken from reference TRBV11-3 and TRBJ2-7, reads EAGVVQSPRYKIIEKKQPVAFWCNPISGHNTLYWYLQNLGQGPELLIRYENEEAVDDSQLPKDRFSAERLKGVDSTLKIQPAELGDSAVYLCASSTGLSSNEQYFGPGTRLTVT.

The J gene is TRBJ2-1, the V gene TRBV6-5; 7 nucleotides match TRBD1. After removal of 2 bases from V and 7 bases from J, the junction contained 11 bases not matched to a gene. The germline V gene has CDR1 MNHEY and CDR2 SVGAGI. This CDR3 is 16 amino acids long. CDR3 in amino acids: CASSYETGILGNEQFF. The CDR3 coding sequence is TGTGCCAGCAGTTACGAGACAGGGATTCTTGGGAATGAGCAGTTCTTC.

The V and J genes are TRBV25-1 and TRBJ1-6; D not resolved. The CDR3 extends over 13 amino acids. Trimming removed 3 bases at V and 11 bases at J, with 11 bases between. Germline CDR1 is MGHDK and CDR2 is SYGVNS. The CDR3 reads CASSDSTGAPLHF. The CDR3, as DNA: TGTGCCAGCAGTGATTCAACCGGGGCACCCCTCCACTTT.

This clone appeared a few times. The CDR3 DNA reads TGTGCCAGCAGCTTATGGGCTAGCGGGGACCAAGAGACCCAGTACTTC. Amino acid sequence: CASSLWASGDQETQYF. The chain links TRBV7-3 to TRBJ2-5; 9 nucleotides align to TRBD2. V was clipped by 2 bases and J by 0 bases; unmatched bases: 4. Germline-derived CDR1 and CDR2 are SGHTA and FQGTGA. This CDR3 has 16 residues.

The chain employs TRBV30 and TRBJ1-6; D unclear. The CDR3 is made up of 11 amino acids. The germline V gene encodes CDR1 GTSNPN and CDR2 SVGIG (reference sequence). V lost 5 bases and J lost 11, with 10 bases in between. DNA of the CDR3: TGTGCCTGGGGCCCTCGGCCACCCCTCCACTTT. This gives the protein CAWGPRPPLHF.

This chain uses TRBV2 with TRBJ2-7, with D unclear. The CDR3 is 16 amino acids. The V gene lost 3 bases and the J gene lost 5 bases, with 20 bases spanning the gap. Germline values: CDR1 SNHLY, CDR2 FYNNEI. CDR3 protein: CASSDLLLRVTDEQYF. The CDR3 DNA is TGTGCCAGCAGTGATTTATTGCTAAGGGTTACCGACGAGCAGTACTTC.

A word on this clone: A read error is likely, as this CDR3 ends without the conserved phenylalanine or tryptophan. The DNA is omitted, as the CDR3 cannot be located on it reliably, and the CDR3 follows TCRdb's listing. The CDR3: CASSFGWTV. J is TRBJ2-3 and V is TRBV12-3 or TRBV12-4; the D call in the table, TRBD1, was not verified against the DNA. A total of 9 residues make up the CDR3, ends included.

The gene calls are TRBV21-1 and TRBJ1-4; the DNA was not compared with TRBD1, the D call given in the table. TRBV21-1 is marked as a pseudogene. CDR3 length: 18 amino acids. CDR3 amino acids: CASSKVHRDRSTNEKLFF. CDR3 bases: TGTGCCAGCAGCAAAGTCCATCGGGACAGGTCAACTAATGAAAAACTGTTTTTT.

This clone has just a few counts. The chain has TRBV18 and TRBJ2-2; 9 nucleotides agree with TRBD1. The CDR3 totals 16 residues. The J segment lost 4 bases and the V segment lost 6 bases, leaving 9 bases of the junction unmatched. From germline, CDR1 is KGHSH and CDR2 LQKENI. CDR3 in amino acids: CASSTGTGWSTGELFF. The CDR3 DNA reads TGTGCCAGCTCCACAGGGACAGGGTGGAGCACCGGGGAGCTGTTTTTT.

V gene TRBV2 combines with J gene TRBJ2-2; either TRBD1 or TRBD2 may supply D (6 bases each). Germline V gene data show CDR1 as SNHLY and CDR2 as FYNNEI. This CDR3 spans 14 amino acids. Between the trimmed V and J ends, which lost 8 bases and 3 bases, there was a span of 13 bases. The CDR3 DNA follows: TGTGCCAGCGGCGGGGACACCTACACCGGGGAGCTGTTTTTT. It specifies CASGGDTYTGELFF.